This passage covers 15 T cell receptor beta chains from one sample sequenced in a study of T cells after yellow fever vaccination. TCRdb called the 5' RACE reads again in MiXCR, with one record for every CDR3 protein. Of approximately 450,000 distinct CDR3 sequences in the sample, around a sixth were seen once. The starting material was PBMCs, obtained before the yellow fever booster vaccination. Receptors were obtained from a man between 18 and 29 years old who received the YFV17D yellow fever vaccine.

This clonotype was counted only a few times. This chain uses TRBV6-2 or TRBV6-3 with TRBJ1-1; tentatively, D is TRBD1 (6 bases). V was shortened by 6 bases and J by 7 bases, with 9 bases between the two germline ends. The CDR3 spans 11 residues. Germline V gene sequence: CDR1 MNHEY, CDR2 SVGEGT. The CDR3 here is CASRQGSEAFF. The CDR3 coding sequence is TGTGCCAGCAGGCAGGGGAGTGAAGCTTTCTTT.

The sample holds a few counts of this clonotype. The V call is TRBV30, the J call TRBJ2-7; a possible D gene is TRBD2 (6 bases). Germline V lookup: CDR1 GTSNPN, CDR2 SVGIG (reference sequence). The V and J ends lost 2 bases and 3 bases respectively, with 8 bases between them. This CDR3 contains 12 residues. The CDR3 loop reads CAWSRGNYEQYF. CDR3 nucleotide sequence: TGTGCCTGGAGTCGGGGGAACTACGAGCAGTACTTC.

In its sample, this clonotype was seen a few times. The chain has TRBV4-2 and TRBJ1-4; D ambiguous. The CDR3 extends over 14 amino acids. CDR1 and CDR2 (germline): LGHNA, YNFKEQ. Trimming pared 4 bases from V and 8 bases from J, leaving 14 bases between. CDR3 protein: CASSPRMEREKLFF. CDR3 in DNA: TGTGCCAGCAGCCCCCGGATGGAGCGAGAAAAACTGTTTTTT.

The chain recombines TRBV27 with TRBJ2-3; TRBD1 matches 7 bases. The CDR3 consists of 16 residues. After removal of 3 bases from V and 4 bases from J, the junction contained 10 bases not matched to a gene. Germline V CDR1 and CDR2: MNHEY, SMNVEV (reference sequence). The CDR3 here is CASSLFWDRKADTQYF. The CDR3 DNA is TGTGCCAGCAGTTTGTTCTGGGACAGAAAAGCAGATACGCAGTATTTT.

This clonotype was observed a few times. V usage is TRBV6-5 and J usage is TRBJ1-4; D is possibly TRBD1 (5 bases). The CDR3 length is 13 residues. Trimming took off 8 bases at V and 7 bases at J, with 14 bases between the two ends. Germline assignment: CDR1 MNHEY and CDR2 SVGAGI. This CDR3 is CASGPRVREKLFF. CDR3 DNA: TGTGCCAGCGGGCCCAGGGTTCGTGAAAAACTGTTTTTT.

The V and J genes are TRBV20-1 and TRBJ2-7; the match to TRBD2 covers 8 bases. Germline values: CDR1 DFQATT, CDR2 SNEGSKA (reference sequence). V lost 6 bases and J lost 6; bases outside the gene matches: 13. This CDR3 has 14 residues. The CDR3 bases are TGCAGTGCCTCCGGGACTAGAAAAGTTCTCGAGCAGTACTTC. Translated, it gives CSASGTRKVLEQYF.

For this clonotype: A read error may produce the germline difference seen at one junction end. The chain uses TRBV20-1 and TRBJ1-4, with TRBD1 identical over 9 bases. The CDR3 is 17 residues long. Germline V lookup: CDR1 DFQATT, CDR2 SNEGSKA (reference sequence). The CDR3 DNA follows: TGCAGTGCTAGAGATCCCACCGGGACAGGGAGGAGGGAAAGACTGTTTTTT. As protein: CSARDPTGTGRRERLFF.

This clonotype was counted between two and nine times. V is TRBV4-1 and J is TRBJ2-4; D gene uncertain. The CDR3 has 11 residues. Germline V CDR1 and CDR2: MGHRA, YSYEKL. Trimming shortened V by 1 base and J by 13 bases, and 8 bases separated the two germline ends. The CDR3 DNA sequence: TGCGCCAGCAGCCAAGCCCGTAAACAGTACTTC. This gives the protein CASSQARKQYF.

The V gene is TRBV4-1, the J gene TRBJ1-1, with 11 bases lining up with TRBD1. V dropped 2 bases and J dropped 4; count of bases not matched to a gene: 9. There are 17 residues in the CDR3. The germline CDR1 and CDR2 sequences are MGHRA and YSYEKL. The CDR3 protein is CASSQWHGTGGSTEAFF. The CDR3 DNA follows: TGCGCCAGCAGCCAATGGCACGGGACAGGGGGGAGCACTGAAGCTTTCTTT.

V is TRBV20-1 and J is TRBJ1-1; a possible D gene is TRBD1 (5 bases). Germline loops: CDR1 DFQATT, CDR2 SNEGSKA (reference sequence). This CDR3 contains 13 residues. V lost 6 bases and J 0 bases, leaving 11 bases between the germline ends. Written as DNA, the CDR3 is TGCAGTGCCGGGGACGTATTGAACACTGAAGCTTTCTTT. Translation: CSAGDVLNTEAFF.

The CDR3 nucleotides read TGTGCCAGCAGTTTATCGGGTGGGTACAATCAGCCCCAGCATTTT. Encoded protein: CASSLSGGYNQPQHF. The V call is TRBV27, the J call TRBJ1-5; no firm D call. Germline CDR1 MNHEY, CDR2 SMNVEV (reference sequence). The CDR3 spans 15 residues. V lost 0 bases and J 3 bases, leaving 9 bases between the germline ends.

In its sample, this clonotype was seen a few times. The chain uses TRBV20-1 and TRBJ1-4; TRBD1 agrees at 7 bases. The germline V gene encodes CDR1 DFQATT and CDR2 SNEGSKA (reference sequence). V lost 7 bases, J lost 8 bases, and 7 bases stayed unmatched. The CDR3 spans 12 residues. CDR3 loop: CSVRGQREKLFF. CDR3 DNA sequence: TGCAGTGTAAGGGGGCAGAGGGAAAAACTGTTTTTT.

This clonotype was seen a handful of times. The chain joins TRBV20-1 to TRBJ1-1; D is undetermined. Trimming cost V 3 bases and J 9 bases, with 20 bases left between them. Germline values: CDR1 DFQATT, CDR2 SNEGSKA (reference sequence). The CDR3 sequence is 14 residues long. This CDR3 reads CSASSSTGYQQAFF. CDR3 nucleotides: TGCAGTGCTAGTAGTTCGACGGGTTATCAACAAGCTTTCTTT.

This clonotype was seen a handful of times. This sequence joins TRBV28 and TRBJ1-5; TRBD1 is a possible D gene (5 bases). Germline-derived CDR1 and CDR2 are MDHEN and SYDVKM. Trimming left V 3 bases short and J 2 bases short, with 11 bases between. This CDR3 is 15 amino acids long. The CDR3 sequence: CASSFAGVGNQPQHF. The CDR3 nucleotides are TGTGCCAGCAGTTTTGCGGGGGTAGGCAATCAGCCCCAGCATTTT.

The chain is built from TRBV7-2 and TRBJ2-3; 7 nucleotides match TRBD2. V dropped 1 base and J dropped 3; count of bases not matched to a gene: 10. CDR1 and CDR2 (germline): SGHTA, FQGNSA. This CDR3 region has 17 residues. The CDR3 is CASSLGRGLAVTDTQYF. The CDR3, as DNA: TGTGCCAGCAGCTTAGGTCGAGGGCTAGCGGTAACAGATACGCAGTATTTT.